The 31 T cell receptor beta chains below all came from one sample that was sequenced in a study of vaccination and CD4 T cells after COVID-19. Described treatment: roughly 11-day PBMC culture with coronavirus spike peptide pools or control peptides (ViraFEST assay). These CD4+ T cells came from an unexposed donor, sampled before the COVID-19 pandemic (2011-2018). Sequencing of DNA taken from cultured CD4+ T cells relied on the Oncomine TCR Beta short-read assay. After culture, CD4+ T cells served as the source for genomic DNA extraction. MiXCR was run by TCRdb on the PCR reads, yielding one entry per CDR3 protein. Among several thousand distinct CDR3 sequences listed, 30% to 40% were seen once. Their antigen targets remain unknown. Sequencing was done on a sample of CD4+ T cells from blood, cultured in vitro. Source of these receptors: a human donor in good health.

The chain links TRBV5-4 to TRBJ1-1, with 7 bases that match TRBD1. The CDR3 has 12 residues. The germline V gene encodes CDR1 SGHNT and CDR2 YYREEE (reference sequence). CDR3 sequence: CGPYRGNTEAFF. As DNA, the CDR3 is TGTGGGCCCTACAGGGGGAACACTGAAGCTTTCTTT.

The V and J genes are TRBV11-2 and TRBJ2-4; 8 positions match TRBD1. CDR3 length equals 16 residues. From germline, CDR1 is SGHAT and CDR2 FQNNGV. With V trimmed by 4 bases and J by 2 bases, 7 bases remained unmatched. The CDR3 DNA reads TGTGCCAGCAGCTACTTCAGGGGGCGAACCAAAAACATTCAGTACTTC. Translated: CASSYFRGRTKNIQYF.

The rearrangement uses TRBV20-1 and TRBJ2-5, with 10 bases matching TRBD2. Looked up from germline, CDR1 is DFQATT and CDR2 is SNEGSKA (reference sequence). This CDR3 region has 17 residues. The V gene end was trimmed by 6 bases and the J gene end by 1 base; junction bases not matched to a gene: 14. The CDR3 DNA reads as TGCAGTGCCCCGTCCCGGGGGACTAGCGACTTCCAAGAGACCCAGTACTTC. It is translated as CSAPSRGTSDFQETQYF.

This clonotype was found a few times. The chain links TRBV28 to TRBJ1-5; D is uncertain. This CDR3 region has 14 residues. The V and J ends lost 5 bases and 0 bases respectively, with 8 bases between them. CDR1 and CDR2 (germline): MDHEN, SYDVKM. CDR3 sequence: CASSPLHSNQPQHF. Written as DNA, the CDR3 is TGTGCCAGCAGTCCTCTACATAGCAATCAGCCCCAGCATTTT.

The rearrangement uses TRBV4-3 and TRBJ2-5, with no clear D. The germline gives CDR1 LGHNA, CDR2 YSLEER. With 1 base removed from V and 5 bases from J, the gap between germline ends came to 8 bases. The CDR3 is made up of 13 amino acids. This CDR3 reads CASSQVGLETQYF. The CDR3 DNA sequence: TGCGCCAGCAGCCAAGTCGGGTTGGAGACCCAGTACTTC.

The rearrangement joins TRBV27 to TRBJ2-7, with 9 bases lining up with TRBD2. Losses at the gene ends were 6 bases for V and 12 bases for J; bases not matched to a gene: 9. The CDR3 is 12 residues long. Germline V CDR1 and CDR2: MNHEY, SMNVEV (reference sequence). CDR3 in amino acids: CASSPTSGYRYF. CDR3 sequence (DNA): TGTGCCAGCAGCCCTACTAGCGGGTATCGGTACTTC.

This chain uses TRBV24-1 with TRBJ2-2; perhaps D is TRBD1 or TRBD2 (5 bases each). V was clipped by 1 base and J by 7 bases, with 12 bases between them. The CDR3 covers 15 residues. Germline CDR1 is KGHDR and CDR2 is SFDVKD. In nucleotides, the CDR3 is TGTGCCACCAGTGATTTTTCGGGGCAGAGCGGGGAGCTGTTTTTT. Its translation is CATSDFSGQSGELFF.

Worth noting for this clonotype: One junction end disagrees with the germline gene, perhaps due to a read error. This chain links TRBV7-7 with TRBJ2-7; 7 bases line up with TRBD2. Germline loops: CDR1 SSHAT, CDR2 FNYEAQ (reference sequence). This CDR3 spans 14 amino acids. The CDR3 is CASSFQAGSYEQYF. For the CDR3, the DNA is TGTGCTAGCAGTTTTCAAGCGGGATCCTACGAGCAGTACTTC.

The chain is built from TRBV20-1 and TRBJ1-1, with D maybe TRBD1 (5 bases). Germline-derived CDR1 and CDR2 are DFQATT and SNEGSKA (reference sequence). V was pared by 0 bases and J by 3 bases, with 14 bases between. The CDR3 loop spans 15 amino acids. Here the CDR3 reads CSARDQRGWDTEAFF. The CDR3 DNA reads as TGCAGTGCTAGAGATCAAAGGGGCTGGGACACTGAAGCTTTCTTT.

This clonotype was counted between two and nine times. The chain uses TRBV20-1 and TRBJ2-1; a weak D match, TRBD2 (6 bases). The V gene's germline CDR1 is DFQATT and CDR2 SNEGSKA (reference sequence). Trimming stripped 2 bases from V and 10 bases from J, with 18 bases between. This CDR3 region has 14 residues. CDR3 residues: CSARTASARREQFF. Written as DNA, the CDR3 is TGCAGTGCTAGAACGGCTAGCGCACGTAGGGAGCAGTTCTTC.

The chain carries TRBV7-2 and TRBJ2-5, with 7 bases identical to TRBD2. Germline assignment: CDR1 SGHTA and CDR2 FQGNSA. The CDR3 contains 17 residues. After removal of 2 bases from V and 4 bases from J, the junction contained 13 bases not matched to a gene. This CDR3 is CASSLTMGRTSAETQYF. The CDR3 DNA is TGTGCCAGCAGCTTAACCATGGGACGGACTAGTGCAGAGACCCAGTACTTC.

This chain joins TRBV7-3 and TRBJ2-1, with TRBD1 matching 7 bases. V lost 4 bases to trimming and J lost 2 bases; unmatched junction nucleotides: 5. This CDR3 contains 15 residues. CDR1 is SGHTA and CDR2 is FQGTGA in the germline V gene. CDR3 region: CASSSPGQPYNEQFF. The CDR3 DNA reads TGTGCCAGCAGCTCCCCGGGACAGCCCTACAATGAGCAGTTCTTC. Full variable domain (missing parts from reference TRBV7-3 and TRBJ2-1): GAGVSQTPSNKVTEKGKYVELRCDPISGHTALYWYRQSLGQGPEFLIYFQGTGAADDSGLPNDRFFAVRPEGSVSTLKIQRTERGDSAVYLCASSSPGQPYNEQFFGPGTRLTVL.

This clonotype was counted only a few times. The V call is TRBV6-2 or TRBV6-3, the J call TRBJ2-7, with 7 bases matching TRBD2. There are 15 residues in the CDR3. Trimming cost V 4 bases and J 3 bases; bases outside gene matches: 9. Looked up from germline, CDR1 is MNHEY and CDR2 is SVGEGT. CDR3 DNA: TGTGCCAGCAGTTCGGGAGGTAGCGGCAACTACGAGCAGTACTTC. Amino acids: CASSSGGSGNYEQYF.

This clonotype has only a few counts. CDR3 sequence (DNA): TGTGCCAGCAGTGGATTGGACAGGGGGGGCACTGAAGCTTTCTTT. It is translated as CASSGLDRGGTEAFF. This chain links TRBV28 with TRBJ1-1, with 10 bases matching TRBD1. This CDR3 is built from 15 residues. V trimming: 5 bases; J trimming: 4 bases; junction bases outside the gene matches: 7. The germline V gene encodes CDR1 MDHEN and CDR2 SYDVKM.

This clonotype was seen a handful of times. The chain uses TRBV19 and TRBJ1-5; D is unclear. Trimming left V 3 bases short and J 0 bases short, with 9 bases between. The CDR3 length is 15 residues. In germline, CDR1 is LNHDA, CDR2 SQIVND (reference sequence). CDR3 coding DNA: TGTGCCAGTAGTATTCCGGCAGCTAGCAATCAGCCCCAGCATTTT. Encoded protein: CASSIPAASNQPQHF.

This rearrangement joins TRBV9 to TRBJ2-4, with D possibly being TRBD1 (5 bases). V was cut by 0 bases and J by 7 bases, with 17 bases left in between. CDR3 length equals 16 residues. CDR1 is SGDLS and CDR2 is YYNGEE in the germline V gene. The CDR3 here is CASSVGRTPTRNIQYF. The CDR3 coding sequence is TGTGCCAGCAGCGTAGGCCGGACACCGACGAGGAACATTCAGTACTTC.

This chain connects TRBV5-4 to TRBJ2-7; D gene unclear. The CDR3 runs 12 residues. Germline CDR1 SGHNT, CDR2 YYREEE (reference sequence). The ends were cut back, 1 base at V and 7 bases at J, with 9 bases in the middle. As DNA, the CDR3 is TGTGCCAGCAGCTTGAGGGCCTCGGAGCAGTACTTC. Encoded protein: CASSLRASEQYF. The whole variable domain, remainder taken from reference TRBV5-4 and TRBJ2-7, is ETGVTQSPTHLIKTRGQQVTLRCSSQSGHNTVSWYQQALGQGPQFIFQYYREEENGRGNFPPRFSGLQFPNYSSELNVNALELDDSALYLCASSLRASEQYFGPGTRLTVT.

The CDR3 DNA reads as TGCAGTGCTGCGTTCGGGACTAGCGGGAGACAGACCCAGTACTTC. It translates to CSAAFGTSGRQTQYF. This chain joins TRBV20-1 and TRBJ2-5; TRBD2 matches at 14 bases. The CDR3 covers 15 residues. V gave up 5 bases and J gave up 6 bases; unmatched junction bases: 8. Germline V gene data show CDR1 as DFQATT and CDR2 as SNEGSKA (reference sequence).

This clonotype was counted only a few times. The chain recombines TRBV10-3 with TRBJ2-7, with 9 bases matching TRBD1. Trimming cost V 7 bases and J 0 bases; bases outside gene matches: 7. Germline V lookup: CDR1 ENHRY, CDR2 SYGVKD. CDR3 length: 15 residues. The CDR3 DNA reads TGTGCCATCACTGGGGACAGGGCGAGCTCCTACGAGCAGTACTTC. As protein: CAITGDRASSYEQYF.

V and J are TRBV11-3 and TRBJ2-2; 7 bases match TRBD1. Germline trimming cut 1 base from V and 5 bases from J; bases unmatched to any gene: 4. Germline values: CDR1 SGHNT, CDR2 YENEEA. The CDR3 spans 15 residues. The CDR3 DNA reads TGTGCCAGCAGCTTAGGGGGACAGTTTACCGGGGAGCTGTTTTTT. Encoded protein: CASSLGGQFTGELFF.

A few counts support this clonotype. The V call is TRBV11-2, the J call TRBJ2-5; D is ambiguous. The CDR3 totals 14 residues. Germline V CDR1 and CDR2: SGHAT, FQNNGV. The germline V and J ends were trimmed by 3 bases and 5 bases, with 13 bases remaining between them. The CDR3 DNA follows: TGTGCCAGCAGCTTCGGGCTAACCCGGGAGACCCAGTACTTC. Translating gives CASSFGLTRETQYF.

J is TRBJ2-2 and V is TRBV10-3, with D possibly TRBD1 on 6 matching bases. CDR3 length equals 14 residues. Trimming took 6 bases from V and 2 from J, leaving 10 bases between them. The germline CDR1 and CDR2 sequences are ENHRY and SYGVKD. CDR3 nucleotides: TGTGCCATCAGCCCGGGACATAACACCGGGGAGCTGTTTTTT. This gives the protein CAISPGHNTGELFF.

There are a few counts of this clonotype. J is TRBJ2-7 and V is TRBV28; 12 nucleotides match TRBD1. The CDR3 has 16 amino acids. CDR1 and CDR2 (germline): MDHEN, SYDVKM. Germline trimming cut 4 bases from V and 4 bases from J; bases unmatched to any gene: 8. Here the CDR3 DNA reads TGTGCCAGCAGTTCCGGGACAGGGGGCATCGGGTACGAGCAGTACTTC. It codes for CASSSGTGGIGYEQYF.

The chain recombines TRBV7-2 with TRBJ2-3; D is ambiguous. The germline V and J ends were trimmed by 4 bases and 5 bases, with 10 bases remaining between them. The CDR3 is made up of 13 amino acids. Germline V gene sequence: CDR1 SGHTA, CDR2 FQGNSA. As DNA, the CDR3 is TGTGCCAGCAGCTCGGCCTTCAAAGATACGCAGTATTTT. This translates into CASSSAFKDTQYF.

Only a few counts were recorded for this clonotype. The rearrangement joins TRBV6-2 or TRBV6-3 to TRBJ2-7; TRBD2 is a possible D gene (5 bases). V was trimmed by 6 bases and J by 5 bases, leaving 17 bases between them. The CDR3 runs to 14 residues. Germline CDR1 and CDR2: MNHEY and SVGEGT. The CDR3 DNA is TGTGCCAGCAGGGCCACCGGGGAGCAGCACGAGCAGTACTTC. Its translation: CASRATGEQHEQYF.

The chain recombines TRBV7-3 with TRBJ2-7; D possibly corresponds to TRBD2 (5 bases). The CDR3 is 11 amino acids. Germline CDR1 SGHTA, CDR2 FQGTGA. Trimming took off 6 bases at V and 6 bases at J, with 9 bases between the two ends. The CDR3 sequence: CASRYRGEQYF. The CDR3 DNA sequence: TGTGCCAGCAGGTACCGGGGCGAGCAGTACTTC.

In this sample, this clonotype turned up a few times. This chain uses TRBV20-1 with TRBJ2-3; TRBD2 is a possible D gene (5 bases). Germline assignment: CDR1 DFQATT and CDR2 SNEGSKA (reference sequence). V lost 5 bases, J lost 6 bases, and 15 bases lay in between. There are 13 residues in the CDR3. The CDR3 reads CSAPDSTPDTQYF. In nucleotides, the CDR3 is TGCAGTGCTCCGGACTCCACGCCGGATACGCAGTATTTT.

This clonotype was picked up a small number of times. The rearrangement joins TRBV20-1 to TRBJ2-3, with 9 nucleotides matching TRBD2. V was pared by 2 bases and J by 5 bases, with 17 bases of the junction left unmatched. The length of the CDR3 is 18 residues. Germline CDR1 reads DFQATT; CDR2 reads SNEGSKA (reference sequence). CDR3 nucleotides: TGCAGTGCTAGATGGGAGCGGGAGGCCATTCGACTGGGAGATACGCAGTATTTT. This codes for CSARWEREAIRLGDTQYF.

The rearrangement uses TRBV12-3 or TRBV12-4 and TRBJ1-2; D possibly corresponds to TRBD1 (6 bases). V lost 3 bases and J 4 bases, leaving 21 bases between the germline ends. The length of the CDR3 is 17 residues. The CDR3 is CASSFSGDIVSLYGYTF. The CDR3 DNA is TGTGCCAGCAGTTTCTCAGGGGACATCGTTTCCCTCTATGGCTACACCTTC.

The rearrangement uses TRBV20-1 and TRBJ2-2; 9 bases map to TRBD2. The CDR3 has 17 residues. Germline V gene data show CDR1 as DFQATT and CDR2 as SNEGSKA (reference sequence). The trim removed 3 bases at V and 7 bases at J, leaving 15 bases unmatched. CDR3 sequence reads: CSARVPTREGQIGELFF. Written as DNA, the CDR3 is TGCAGTGCTAGGGTCCCGACGCGGGAGGGCCAGATCGGGGAGCTGTTTTTT.

This clonotype has a single count. The J gene is TRBJ1-1, the V gene TRBV5-6; no reliable D call. CDR1 and CDR2 (germline): SGHDT, YYEEEE. V lost 8 bases and J 6 bases, leaving 14 bases between the germline ends. This CDR3 contains 12 residues. The CDR3 reads CASLLGSAEAFF. The DNA for the CDR3 is TGTGCCAGTCTCCTAGGGTCAGCTGAAGCTTTCTTT.